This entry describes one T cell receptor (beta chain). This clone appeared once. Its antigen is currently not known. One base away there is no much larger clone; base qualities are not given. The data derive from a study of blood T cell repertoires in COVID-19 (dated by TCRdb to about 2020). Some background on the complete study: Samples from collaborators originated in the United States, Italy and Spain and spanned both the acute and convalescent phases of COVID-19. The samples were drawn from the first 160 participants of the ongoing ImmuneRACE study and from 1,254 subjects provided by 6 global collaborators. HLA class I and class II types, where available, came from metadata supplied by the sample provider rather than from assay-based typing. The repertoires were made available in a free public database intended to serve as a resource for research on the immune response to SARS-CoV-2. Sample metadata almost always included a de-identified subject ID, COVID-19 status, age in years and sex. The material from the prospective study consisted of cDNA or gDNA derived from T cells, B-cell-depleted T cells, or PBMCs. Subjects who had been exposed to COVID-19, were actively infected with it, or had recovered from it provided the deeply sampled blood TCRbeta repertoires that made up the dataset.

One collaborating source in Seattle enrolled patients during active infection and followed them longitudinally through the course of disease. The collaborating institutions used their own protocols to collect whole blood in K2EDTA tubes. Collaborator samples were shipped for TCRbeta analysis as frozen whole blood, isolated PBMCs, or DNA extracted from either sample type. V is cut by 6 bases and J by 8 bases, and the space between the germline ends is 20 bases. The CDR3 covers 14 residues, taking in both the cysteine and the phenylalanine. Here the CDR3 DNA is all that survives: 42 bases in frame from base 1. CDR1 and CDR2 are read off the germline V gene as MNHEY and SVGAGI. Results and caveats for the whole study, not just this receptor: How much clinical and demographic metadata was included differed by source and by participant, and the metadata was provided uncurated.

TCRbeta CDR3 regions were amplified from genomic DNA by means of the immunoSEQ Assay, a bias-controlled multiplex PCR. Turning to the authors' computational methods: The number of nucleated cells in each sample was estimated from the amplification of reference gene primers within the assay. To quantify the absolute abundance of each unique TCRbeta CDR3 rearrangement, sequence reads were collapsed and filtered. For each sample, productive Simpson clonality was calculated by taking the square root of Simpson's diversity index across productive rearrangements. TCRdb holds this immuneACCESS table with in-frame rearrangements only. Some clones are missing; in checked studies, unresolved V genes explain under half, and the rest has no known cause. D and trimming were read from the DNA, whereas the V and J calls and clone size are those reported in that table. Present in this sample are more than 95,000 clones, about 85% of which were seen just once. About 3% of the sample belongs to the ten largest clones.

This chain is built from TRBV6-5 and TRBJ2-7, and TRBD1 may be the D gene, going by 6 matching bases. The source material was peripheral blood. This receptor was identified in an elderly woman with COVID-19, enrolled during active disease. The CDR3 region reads CASSPEGVLGKQYF. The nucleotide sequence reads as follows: TGTGCCAGCAGCCCCGAGGGGGTACTAGGCAAGCAGTACTTC.